Listed below are T cell receptor beta chains from one sample, sequenced in a study of monozygotic twins with inflammatory bowel disease. TCRdb processed the 5' RACE reads again and assigns one entry to each CDR3 protein, with no DNA. Its table records approximately 390,000 distinct CDR3 sequences. Sequencing input: blood. The receptors were sampled from a human donor with ulcerative colitis or Crohn's disease, or a healthy co-twin of an affected twin (not recorded which). Both conserved end residues are part of each CDR3. Each record gives: J gene, V gene, CDR3 protein.

>TRBJ2-1|TRBV12-3/TRBV12-4
CASSYGTSAYNEQFF
>TRBJ1-1|TRBV18
CASSPISRTGGVRNTEAFF
>TRBJ1-2|TRBV29-1
CSVPNMTGLNGYTF
>TRBJ2-6|TRBV30
CAWNWGQGANVLTF
>TRBJ1-5|TRBV20-1
CSATRGWNQPQHF
>TRBJ2-3|TRBV7-2
CASSTLGGDTQYF
>TRBJ2-2|TRBV6-5
CASRYATGELFF
>TRBJ2-2|TRBV4-1
CASSETQITGELFF
>TRBJ2-7|TRBV4-3
CASSQDGVAGSVEQYF
>TRBJ2-1|TRBV20-1
CSARSGGDEQFF
>TRBJ1-2|TRBV5-1
CASSQGQKGYGYTF
>TRBJ1-5|TRBV30
CAWSWDRYSNQPQHF
>TRBJ2-3|TRBV6-2/TRBV6-3
CASSHQTSTTDTQYF
>TRBJ2-7|TRBV12-3/TRBV12-4
CASSSRQGVGSEQYF
>TRBJ2-1|TRBV30
CAWKGLAGGYEQFF
>TRBJ2-1|TRBV27
CASSLGQGNYNEQFF
>TRBJ1-2|TRBV7-9
CASSSTTENYGYTF
>TRBJ2-3|TRBV7-9
CASSFIGVGTDTQYF
>TRBJ1-2|TRBV10-3
CAISPDLYGYTF
>TRBJ1-2|TRBV12-3/TRBV12-4
CASSLNRSPGGYTF
>TRBJ2-7|TRBV12-3/TRBV12-4
CASRTDAYEQYF
>TRBJ2-1|TRBV5-1
CASSLGQGAQDEQFF
>TRBJ2-1|TRBV7-6
CASASRQPVNEQFF
>TRBJ1-5|TRBV7-9
CASSSGGVRSNQPQHF
>TRBJ1-3|TRBV4-3
CASSIGVGNTIYF
>TRBJ2-1|TRBV28
CASRTTPGTGGITYNEQFF
>TRBJ2-2|TRBV7-9
CASSLITGELFF
>TRBJ2-7|TRBV13
CASSPGQGVYEQYF
>TRBJ2-7|TRBV7-6
CASSLARDRDEQYF
>TRBJ1-5|TRBV5-1
CASSPDPDTGGDQPQHF
>TRBJ1-5|TRBV28
CASSIFPVADSNQPQHF
>TRBJ2-1|TRBV27
CASSLQTGLAAYNEQFF
>TRBJ2-1|TRBV29-1
CSVEGGHYNEQFF
>TRBJ2-6|TRBV4-1
CASSPNGANVLTF
>TRBJ2-3|TRBV12-3/TRBV12-4
CASSLRQAGTDTQYF
>TRBJ1-2|TRBV6-5
CASSSTAGRSYGYTF
>TRBJ1-1|TRBV29-1
CSVARDLMNTEAFF
>TRBJ2-2|TRBV6-4
CASEVNIGTGELFF
>TRBJ2-2|TRBV20-1
CSVKGGGNTGELFF
>TRBJ1-1|TRBV11-2
CASSLVAGWGEAFF
>TRBJ2-2|TRBV3-1
CASSQKEVTGELFF
>TRBJ2-3|TRBV11-2
CASSLQLGQGTDTQYF
>TRBJ2-5|TRBV7-9
CASSHSQGVVDF
>TRBJ1-2|TRBV7-2
CASSFTTGGDGYTF
>TRBJ2-7|TRBV15
CATEKGTGDMNEQYF
>TRBJ1-2|TRBV5-4
CASSPVGRDYGYTF
>TRBJ1-2|TRBV6-1
CASRPLGQGRGYTF
>TRBJ2-1|TRBV20-1
CSARHSFSGLAGGHTHNEQFF
>TRBJ2-5|TRBV5-1
CASSFQDSKGETQYF
>TRBJ1-2|TRBV28
CASNLGGAQNYGYTF